The clone carrying this T cell receptor beta chain has more than one count but fewer than ten. Its antigen is undetermined. The source of the sample is a study of shared clonotypes between healthy human individuals. Study-level results: Exclusively blood specimens were collected; tissue repertoires likely differ. Clonotype sharing across donors was expected to vary with sequencing depth.

Only Caucasian adults living in Nashville, Tennessee made up the donor group. Deep-level settings were used for running the assay. This table comes from immunoSEQ multiplex PCR, and its TCRdb copy is limited to in-frame clones, with some not included. Here the sample spans roughly 490,000 clones, approximately 80% being singletons. The J segment lost 9 bases and the V segment lost 7 bases, leaving 18 bases of the junction unmatched. CDR1 and CDR2 (germline): PRHDT, FYEKMQ (reference sequence). The CDR3 loop spans 19 amino acids. Material: PBMCs. The source is a woman between 40 and 50 years old in good health. Some clones in this sample may be carry-over from other donors' samples. This chain joins TRBV13 and TRBJ2-1, with 16 bases aligning to TRBD2. CDR3 in amino acids: CASKSSGLAGGPMVPEQFF. DNA for the CDR3: TGTGCCAGCAAATCCTCGGGACTAGCGGGAGGGCCGATGGTCCCTGAGCAGTTCTTC.